This T cell receptor beta chain stems from a study of long-term antiretroviral therapy in people with HIV. Overall study results and limits: Drawn between the mid-2000s and the late 2010s, the blood was possibly obtained under older ART regimens.

In the case of this clone: The antigen is undetermined.

An immunoSEQ assay, version v3.0, was performed at survey level. Profiled with immunoSEQ multiplex PCR; TCRdb holds only in-frame clones, not every one. This table has tens of thousands of clones, around four fifths appearing once. The sample was unsorted PBMCs, taken 0.8 years before starting antiretroviral therapy. The source of this sequence is a man younger than 35 with HIV.

The CDR3 spells CASSELAWGRANEQFF. The CDR3 DNA sequence: TGTGCCAGCAGCGAGCTAGCCTGGGGCAGGGCGAATGAGCAGTTCTTC. The J gene is TRBJ2-1, the V gene TRBV9; the D call may be TRBD1 or TRBD2 (5 bases each). V dropped 3 bases and J dropped 7 bases, with 20 bases sitting between them. The CDR3 is 16 residues long. The germline gives CDR1 SGDLS, CDR2 YYNGEE.